This T cell receptor beta chain was identified in a study of CD8+ T cells in alopecia areata. Overall study context: Oral tofacitinib (5 to 10 mg twice daily) was administered to treated patients. Affected scalp percentage determined the severity score of treated patients.

Treatment denoted: oral pan-JAK inhibitor, 5-10 mg twice daily. There are 15 residues in the CDR3. Germline lookup yields CDR1 SGHTA and CDR2 FQGNSA. V was pared by 1 base and J by 4 bases, with 12 bases between. cDNA reverse transcribed from extracted RNA served as the sequencing template. The data were produced by immunoSEQ multiplex PCR, yet TCRdb's version contains in-frame clones alone and is incomplete. The table shows about 190,000 clones, with over 55% occurring only once. This receptor was obtained from a human donor with alopecia areata. This material consisted of CD4+ T cells sorted from blood, taken at week 24, from a patient treated with tofacitinib. The chain employs TRBV7-2 and TRBJ2-3; D possibly corresponds to TRBD1 (6 bases). In DNA, the CDR3 is TGTGCCAGCAGCTTAGTGGGGGCCATAGCAGATACGCAGTATTTT. Encoded protein: CASSLVGAIADTQYF.